One T cell receptor (beta chain) is described in this entry. The specificity of this receptor is unknown. Base quality data are lacking; no much larger clone is found one base away. The CDR3 regions of human TCRbeta chains were subjected to immunosequencing. The original methods were these. Repertoire TCRs were checked for matches against a reference library of SARS-CoV-2-specific TCRs that had been generated using the MIRA antigen-specificity platform. Breadth was defined as the fraction of unique TCRs that were SARS-CoV-2-associated. Depth was defined as the fraction of total T cells that were SARS-CoV-2-associated. Using the MIRA data, each spike-specific TCR was mapped to the spike region that the TCR reacts to and placed in a CD4 or CD8 class. Log10-transformed breadth and depth values were compared by one-way ANOVA with Sidak's multiple comparisons tests. The table comes from immuneACCESS by way of TCRdb, which keeps in-frame sequences with V and J called. Part of the clones is missing from these tables; in studies checked, under half for an unresolved V gene and the rest for unknown reasons. Clonal size and the V and J genes are those of that table, whereas D and trimming came from the DNA. This sample is represented by about 70,000 clones; more than 70% of them were singletons. Of the sample, 4.8% falls within the top ten clones.

The germline V gene gives CDR1 as WSHSY and CDR2 as SAAADI. From the cysteine up to the phenylalanine, the CDR3 has a length of 14 residues. This entry keeps only the CDR3 DNA: 42 bases, framed from base 1. V and J are trimmed by 9 bases and 2 bases, and the gene matches miss 8 bases of the junction. These data belong to a study of T cell responses to AZD1222 COVID-19 vaccine (dated by TCRdb to about 2021). A note on the overall study: TCR sequencing was performed for roughly 250 trial participants, of whom around 200 were given two doses of AZD1222 and around 25 were given two doses of MenACWY control vaccine. Trial participants were enrolled into age subgroups of 18-55, 56-69 and 70-plus years, which contained roughly 150, 30 and 60 TCR-sequenced participants, respectively. The study at large found these results: CD4 TCRs associated with the vaccine covered the entire spike protein, and the dominant responses were in regions 160-218 and 743-854. Reportedly, close to half of the unique spike-specific TCRs recognized epitopes lying outside the regions that are mutated in the B.1.351 and B.1.1.7 variants. Participants were mostly white British and included more females than males, and it was suggested by the authors that clonal diversity may have been underestimated. Only five to seven AZD1222 recipients were SARS-CoV-2 seropositive at baseline, limiting conclusions about previously exposed vaccinees. A significant rise in spike-specific TCR breadth and depth was observed after two AZD1222 doses relative to day 0 and relative to MenACWY recipients. In the small 56-69-year group, the increase in depth fell short of significance, most likely because of low power. Because no day 14 peak-response samples were available, repertoires were characterized only after the peak T cell response.

The time point label on this specimen signifies: about 28 days (+/-7) after the second vaccine dose. Per the publication, the treatment or condition label means: meningococcal conjugate vaccine given as trial control. The vaccinee samples were drawn from two UK trials, COV001 and COV002, one of which was a single-blind randomized controlled phase 2/3 trial testing AZD1222 (ChAdOx1 nCoV-19) in healthy adults. For TCRbeta chain sequencing, PBMC samples from trial participants were taken at day 0 and at day 28 after the second dose. Recombination linked TRBV10-2 to TRBJ2-5, and TRBD2 aligns with 8 junction nucleotides. Sequences were derived from peripheral blood, sampled 28 days after the second dose of the MenACWY control vaccine. The TCR sequence derives from an adult who received the MenACWY meningococcal vaccine as a control. CDR3 protein: CASRERERQETQYF. The bases read TGCGCCAGTAGAGAGCGGGAGAGGCAAGAGACCCAGTACTTC.